The sequence of this T cell receptor (beta chain) was determined in a study of T cells in narcolepsy. With 2 bases removed from V and 3 bases from J, the gap between germline ends came to 13 bases. This CDR3 has 15 residues. From germline, CDR1 is LGHNT and CDR2 FRNRAP. The repertoire was sequenced with immunoSEQ multiplex PCR; TCRdb's copy has only in-frame clones and lacks some. The table shows about 30,000 clones, with around four fifths occurring only once. The sequenced material came from CD45RA- memory CD4+ T cells from PBMCs. The V gene is TRBV12-5, the J gene TRBJ1-1; D ambiguous. This TCR was sampled from a human donor with narcolepsy. In DNA, the CDR3 is TGTGCTAGTGGTTTGTTGAGATTTGAGGACACTGAAGCTTTCTTT. It yields the protein CASGLLRFEDTEAFF.